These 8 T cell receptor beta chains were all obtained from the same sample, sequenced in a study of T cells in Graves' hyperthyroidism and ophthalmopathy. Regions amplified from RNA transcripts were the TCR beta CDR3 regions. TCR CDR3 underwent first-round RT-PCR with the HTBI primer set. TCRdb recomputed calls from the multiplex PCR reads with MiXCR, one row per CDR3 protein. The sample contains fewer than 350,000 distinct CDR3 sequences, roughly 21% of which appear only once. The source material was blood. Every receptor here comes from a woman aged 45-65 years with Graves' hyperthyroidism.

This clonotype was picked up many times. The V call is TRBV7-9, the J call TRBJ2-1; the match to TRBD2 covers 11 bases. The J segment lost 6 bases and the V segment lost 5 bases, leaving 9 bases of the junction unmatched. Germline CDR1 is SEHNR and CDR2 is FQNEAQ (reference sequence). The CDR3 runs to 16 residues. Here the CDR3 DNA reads TGTGCCAGCAGCCCGTCCGGACTAGCGGGCCCCAATGAGCAGTTCTTC. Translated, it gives CASSPSGLAGPNEQFF.

The DNA for the CDR3 is TGTGCCAGCAGCTCCCACAGGGGGAACCTCACTGGAAACACCATATATTTT. Protein: CASSSHRGNLTGNTIYF. The chain combines TRBV11-2 with TRBJ1-3, with 8 bases that match TRBD1. This CDR3 spans 17 amino acids. Germline V CDR1 and CDR2: SGHAT, FQNNGV. J gave up 2 bases and V 4 bases, and 10 bases lay outside the gene matches.

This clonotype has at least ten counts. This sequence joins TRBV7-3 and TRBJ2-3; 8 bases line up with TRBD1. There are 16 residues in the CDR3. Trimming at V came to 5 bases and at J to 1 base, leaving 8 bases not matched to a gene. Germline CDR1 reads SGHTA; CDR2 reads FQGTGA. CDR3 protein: CASSVGTGVRTDTQYF. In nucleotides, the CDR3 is TGTGCCAGCAGCGTAGGGACAGGAGTACGCACAGATACGCAGTATTTT. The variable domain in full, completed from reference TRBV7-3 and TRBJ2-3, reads GAGVSQTPSNKVTEKGKYVELRCDPISGHTALYWYRQSLGQGPEFLIYFQGTGAADDSGLPNDRFFAVRPEGSVSTLKIQRTERGDSAVYLCASSVGTGVRTDTQYFGPGTRLTVL.

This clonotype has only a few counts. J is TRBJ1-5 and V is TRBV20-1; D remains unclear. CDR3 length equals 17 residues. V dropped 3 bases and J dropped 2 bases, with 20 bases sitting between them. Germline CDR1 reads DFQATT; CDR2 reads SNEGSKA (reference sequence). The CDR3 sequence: CSARSTLRSGGNQPQHF. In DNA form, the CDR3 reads TGCAGTGCTAGGAGCACCCTCCGCTCGGGTGGCAATCAGCCCCAGCATTTT.

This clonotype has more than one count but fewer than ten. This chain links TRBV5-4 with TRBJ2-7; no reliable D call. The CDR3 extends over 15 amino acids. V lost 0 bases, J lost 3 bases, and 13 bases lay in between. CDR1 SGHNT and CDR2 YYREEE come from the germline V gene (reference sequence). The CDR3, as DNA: TGTGCCAGCAGCTTGGATCGGCCGCTAGTCTACGAGCAGTACTTC. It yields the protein CASSLDRPLVYEQYF.

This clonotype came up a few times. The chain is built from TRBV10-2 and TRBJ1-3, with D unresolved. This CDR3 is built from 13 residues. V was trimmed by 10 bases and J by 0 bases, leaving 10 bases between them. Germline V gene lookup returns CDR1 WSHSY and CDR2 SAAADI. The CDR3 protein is CAIRPSSGNTIYF. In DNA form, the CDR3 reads TGCGCCATCCGGCCCAGCTCTGGAAACACCATATATTTT.

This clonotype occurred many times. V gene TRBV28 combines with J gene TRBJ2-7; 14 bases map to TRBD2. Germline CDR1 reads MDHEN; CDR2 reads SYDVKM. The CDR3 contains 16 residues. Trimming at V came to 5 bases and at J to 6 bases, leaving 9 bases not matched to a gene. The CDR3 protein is CASSPRGTSGRGEQYF. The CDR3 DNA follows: TGTGCCAGCAGTCCCCGAGGGACTAGCGGGAGAGGCGAGCAGTACTTC.

CDR3 sequence reads: CASSSIAGVETQYF. The CDR3 DNA reads TGTGCCAGCAGTTCAATAGCGGGAGTGGAGACCCAGTACTTC. This rearrangement joins TRBV28 to TRBJ2-5; 9 bases are a match to TRBD2. The junction had 5 bases not matched to a gene; V was cut back by 4 bases and J by 5 bases. This CDR3 has 14 amino acids. Germline loops: CDR1 MDHEN, CDR2 SYDVKM.